The rows below give T cell receptor beta chains drawn from one sample of a study of post-analysis software for immune sequencing data. TCRdb ran MiXCR on the PCR reads and lists one entry per CDR3 protein. The sample lists about 680,000 distinct CDR3 sequences, 55% to 70% occurring once. Sequencing was carried out using blood. All receptors come from a girl under 10 years old with multiple sclerosis. CDR3s include the opening cysteine and the closing phenylalanine or tryptophan. A D gene is named only where the DNA matches it firmly. Expanded clones get a size class; other rows say once, few or many, or leave the size out.

J gene	V gene	D gene	CDR3 length	clone size	CDR3 DNA	CDR3 protein
TRBJ2-3	TRBV29-1	.	12	.	TGCAGCGTTGAAAGGGGGACAGATACGCAGTATTTT	CSVERGTDTQYF
TRBJ2-1	TRBV27	TRBD1	18	.	TGTGCCAGCAGTTATTTGCAACTCCGGGACAGGGGTTACAATGAGCAGTTCTTC	CASSYLQLRDRGYNEQFF
TRBJ2-3	TRBV7-6	.	16	.	TGTGCCAGCAGCTTAGGAATTCAGGGGGAGGGTTATACGCAGTATTTT	CASSLGIQGEGYTQYF
TRBJ1-2	TRBV20-1	TRBD1	13	few	TGCAGTGCCCGAGGACAGGACGGCTATGGCTACACCTTC	CSARGQDGYGYTF
TRBJ2-5	TRBV29-1	TRBD1	13	once	TGCAGCGTTCTGACAGGGCAACAAGAGACCCAGTACTTC	CSVLTGQQETQYF
TRBJ1-1	TRBV5-1	.	12	.	TGCGCCAGCAGTTCAGTTAGGACTGAAGCTTTCTTT	CASSSVRTEAFF
TRBJ2-3	TRBV20-1	TRBD1	13	few	TGCAGCGCCAGGGGGCCCGGCACAGATACGCAGTATTTT	CSARGPGTDTQYF
TRBJ2-2	TRBV10-2	.	12	.	TGCGCCAGCAGTGATAGACCCGGGGAGCTGTTTTTT	CASSDRPGELFF
TRBJ2-3	TRBV7-9	.	12	few	TGTGCCAGCAGCTTACGGCAGGATACGCAGTATTTT	CASSLRQDTQYF
TRBJ2-5	TRBV6-5	TRBD2	17	few	TGTGCCAGCAGTTACCCCCTTAGCGGGAGAGGCCAAGAGACCCAGTACTTC	CASSYPLSGRGQETQYF
TRBJ2-1	TRBV4-2	.	17	many	TGTGCCAGCAGCCAAGAGCATAGCGAAAGCTCCTACAATGAGCAGTTCTTC	CASSQEHSESSYNEQFF
TRBJ2-5	TRBV29-1	TRBD2	16	.	TGCAGCGTTGAGTTTGGGATTAGCGGGTGGGAAGAGACCCAGTACTTC	CSVEFGISGWEETQYF
TRBJ2-4	TRBV20-1	.	13	few	TGCAGTGCTAGAGGGGGGGTCAAAAACATTCAGTACTTC	CSARGGVKNIQYF
TRBJ2-1	TRBV20-1	.	13	few	TGCAGTGCTAGAGACGGGGCTGGCAATGAGCAGTTCTTC	CSARDGAGNEQFF
TRBJ1-1	TRBV14	.	13	.	TGTGCCAGCAGCCAAGAACTGAACACTGAAGCTTTCTTT	CASSQELNTEAFF
TRBJ1-5	TRBV20-1	TRBD1	16	.	TGCAGTGCCCAGGGACAGAAAAAATATAGCAATCAGCCCCAGCATTTT	CSAQGQKKYSNQPQHF
TRBJ2-7	TRBV6-2/TRBV6-3	.	14	.	TGTGCCAGCAGTGCATATACCCGCTCCTACGAGCAGTACTTC	CASSAYTRSYEQYF
TRBJ1-1	TRBV7-2	TRBD1	18	.	TGTGCCAGCAGCTTAGATCCGGGAGGGACAGGTGCTAACACTGAAGCTTTCTTT	CASSLDPGGTGANTEAFF
TRBJ2-6	TRBV5-6	TRBD1	17	.	TGTGCCAGCAGCTTAAGGACAGGGGTGTCGGGGGCCAACGTCCGGACTTTC	CASSLRTGVSGANVRTF
TRBJ2-1	TRBV7-2	.	12	.	TGTGCCAGCAGCCCCCTACGGCAGGAGCAGTTCTTC	CASSPLRQEQFF
TRBJ1-1	TRBV6-1	.	14	few	TGTGCCAGCAGTGAAAGGGCAGGGCAGGCTGAAGCTTTCTTT	CASSERAGQAEAFF
TRBJ2-1	TRBV5-5	.	13	.	TGTGCCAGCAGCTTGGGGACAACGAATGAGCAGTTCTTC	CASSLGTTNEQFF
TRBJ1-2	TRBV7-3	.	17	few	TGTGCCAGCAGCCCAGCCCGGGACTCCAGTAGGAGCTATGGCTACACCTTC	CASSPARDSSRSYGYTF
TRBJ1-6	TRBV13	TRBD1	18	.	TGTGCCAGCAGCCCACGCGGAGGGACAGCAGAACGGGATTCACCCCTCCACTTT	CASSPRGGTAERDSPLHF
TRBJ1-1	TRBV6-5	TRBD1	15	few	TGTGCCAGCAGTTACCCGGGACAGGGTAAAACTGAAGCTTTCTTT	CASSYPGQGKTEAFF
TRBJ2-1	TRBV29-1	.	15	.	TGCAGCGTTGAATCGACCGGCAGCTCCTACAATGAGCAGTTCTTC	CSVESTGSSYNEQFF
TRBJ2-5	TRBV5-1	.	15	few	TGCGCCAGCAGTCTTTCCCAATTTCTCGGAGAGACCCAGTACTTC	CASSLSQFLGETQYF
TRBJ2-5	TRBV20-1	TRBD2	15	.	TGCAGTGCTGCCGGACTAGCGGGGGGGGAAGAGACCCAGTACTTC	CSAAGLAGGEETQYF
TRBJ2-5	TRBV10-3	TRBD1	15	few	TGTGCCATCAACAGAGGGACAGGGGGGATGGAGACCCAGTACTTC	CAINRGTGGMETQYF
TRBJ2-4	TRBV27	.	13	few	TGTGCCAGCAGTTGGGGTTCTTTGGACATTCAGTACTTC	CASSWGSLDIQYF
TRBJ2-3	TRBV27	TRBD2	14	few	TGTGCCAGCACGGTCCTAGGCGGGGGAGATACGCAGTATTTT	CASTVLGGGDTQYF
TRBJ1-2	TRBV29-1	.	15	few	TGCAGCGTTGAAGGACAGCCCGGGACAACTTATGGCTACACCTTC	CSVEGQPGTTYGYTF
TRBJ2-1	TRBV10-3	TRBD2	12	few	TGTGCCATCCGGGGACTAGCGGATGAGCAGTTCTTC	CAIRGLADEQFF
TRBJ2-5	TRBV27	TRBD1	14	.	TGTGCCAGCAGCAGGGACAGGGCCTTGGAGACCCAGTACTTC	CASSRDRALETQYF
TRBJ2-7	TRBV12-3/TRBV12-4	.	14	.	TGTGCCAGCAGCCGCGACAGGATCATCTACGAGCAGTACTTC	CASSRDRIIYEQYF
TRBJ2-1	TRBV3-1	.	13	.	TGTGCCAGCAGCCACATGGGGGCCAATGAGCAGTTCTTC	CASSHMGANEQFF
TRBJ2-7	TRBV2	.	14	.	TGTGCCTGCAGTGAAGTAGGCGTCTCCTACGAGCAGTACTTC	CACSEVGVSYEQYF
TRBJ2-1	TRBV6-2/TRBV6-3	.	13	few	TGTGCCAGCAGTTCCGGGACCAGAAATGAGCAGTTCTTC	CASSSGTRNEQFF
TRBJ2-3	TRBV20-1	.	11	.	TGCAGTGCGCCGGACAGAGATACGCAGTATTTT	CSAPDRDTQYF
TRBJ2-1	TRBV20-1	.	14	once	TGCAGTGCTAGGAAAAGCGGCGGGGTCAATGAGCAGTTCTTC	CSARKSGGVNEQFF
TRBJ2-4	TRBV7-2	TRBD2	15	.	TGTGCCAGCAGCTGGACTAGCGGGGGTCGAAACATTCAGTACTTC	CASSWTSGGRNIQYF
TRBJ2-2	TRBV20-1	TRBD1	13	.	TGCAGTGCTCGGGACAGTGGAACCGGGGAGCTGTTTTTT	CSARDSGTGELFF
TRBJ2-1	TRBV5-1	.	14	.	TGCGCCAGCAGCTTGTTAACTAGATCCGATGAGCAGTTCTTC	CASSLLTRSDEQFF
TRBJ2-5	TRBV27	.	16	few	TGTGCCAGCAGTCCCTTTACGGAGTCGTACCAAGAGACCCAGTACTTC	CASSPFTESYQETQYF
TRBJ2-3	TRBV12-5	.	16	few	TGTGCTAGTGGTTTGCCCCCGATGGGACCCACAGATACGCAGTATTTT	CASGLPPMGPTDTQYF
TRBJ1-2	TRBV6-2/TRBV6-3	.	14	.	TGTGCCAGCAGGCCGACATACCTCAACTATGGCTACACCTTC	CASRPTYLNYGYTF
TRBJ2-1	TRBV20-1	.	15	few	TGCAGTGCTAGACCGGGACTTTCCTCCTACAATGAGCAGTTCTTC	CSARPGLSSYNEQFF
TRBJ2-7	TRBV20-1	.	13	once	TGCAGTGCTAGCTGGGCGGGCACCTACGAGCAGTACTTC	CSASWAGTYEQYF
TRBJ2-1	TRBV20-1	.	12	.	TGCAGTGCTAGAGATGGCCTCCGTGAGCAGTTCTTC	CSARDGLREQFF
TRBJ2-1	TRBV12-3/TRBV12-4	TRBD2	15	few	TGTGCCAGCAATCCCCGGGAGGGCCTAGGGAATGAGCAGTTCTTC	CASNPREGLGNEQFF
TRBJ2-5	TRBV11-2	.	14	.	TGTGCCAGCAGCCCGAGCCAGGGGACGGAGACCCAGTACTTC	CASSPSQGTETQYF
TRBJ1-1	TRBV5-1	.	21	few	TGCGCCAGCAGCTTCCTCCCAATCGCGGCGGATCGACGGAGCATGAACACTGAAGCTTTCTTT	CASSFLPIAADRRSMNTEAFF
TRBJ2-3	TRBV7-2	TRBD1	17	few	TGTGCCAGCAGCCATCCCGGGACAGGGGGTCGTACAGATACGCAGTATTTT	CASSHPGTGGRTDTQYF
TRBJ2-1	TRBV20-1	.	13	.	TGCAGTGCTAGAGATCCGGGGAGCAATGAGCAGTTCTTC	CSARDPGSNEQFF
TRBJ2-7	TRBV5-1	TRBD1	15	.	TGCGCCAGCAGCTTGGAGACAGGGGGCGCGGGCGAGCAGTACTTC	CASSLETGGAGEQYF